The rows below give T cell receptor beta chains drawn from one sample of a study of T-cell reconstitution after alpha-beta-depleted transplantation in children. TCRdb fed the PCR reads into MiXCR, producing one record per CDR3 protein. The profile shows around 500,000 distinct CDR3 sequences, around 12% of them singletons. The material was PBMCs from the stem cell graft donor, obtained from the stem cell graft. These receptors came from a human donor who donated a stem cell graft to a child with combined immunodeficiency. Both conserved end residues are part of each CDR3. Each record gives: J gene, D gene, V gene, clone size, CDR3 protein, CDR3 DNA. The D gene is left open where the match is weak. Only some rows state a clone size, as once, few, many or a class for expanded clones.

J: TRBJ1-5; D: -; V: TRBV5-1; size: few; CDR3: CASSFVGGSNQPQHF; DNA: TGCGCCAGCAGCTTCGTGGGCGGGAGCAATCAGCCCCAGCATTTT
J: TRBJ2-3; D: -; V: TRBV15; size: -; CDR3: CATGGGTYTDTQYF; DNA: TGTGCCACCGGGGGAGGTACTTACACAGATACGCAGTATTTT
J: TRBJ2-5; D: -; V: TRBV18; size: -; CDR3: CASSPPIPQETQYF; DNA: TGTGCCAGCTCACCACCTATTCCGCAAGAGACCCAGTACTTC
J: TRBJ2-2; D: -; V: TRBV12-3/TRBV12-4; size: many; CDR3: CASSFSGELFF; DNA: TGTGCCAGCAGTTTTTCGGGGGAGCTGTTTTTT
J: TRBJ2-7; D: TRBD1; V: TRBV6-5; size: few; CDR3: CASSYRQGAGEQYF; DNA: TGTGCCAGCAGTTACCGACAGGGGGCGGGGGAGCAGTACTTC
J: TRBJ2-5; D: TRBD2; V: TRBV18; size: -; CDR3: CASSPTSGEETQYF; DNA: TGTGCCAGCTCACCGACTAGCGGGGAAGAGACCCAGTACTTC
J: TRBJ2-5; D: TRBD1; V: TRBV12-3/TRBV12-4; size: many; CDR3: CASSVRDSKETQYF; DNA: TGTGCCAGCAGTGTACGGGACAGCAAAGAGACCCAGTACTTC
J: TRBJ2-7; D: TRBD2; V: TRBV16; size: -; CDR3: CASSPGLAVTYEQYF; DNA: TGTGCCAGCAGCCCGGGACTAGCGGTAACCTACGAGCAGTACTTC
J: TRBJ2-1; D: -; V: TRBV29-1; size: -; CDR3: CSVVGKSSYNEQFF; DNA: TGCAGCGTTGTTGGAAAGAGCTCCTACAATGAGCAGTTCTTC
J: TRBJ2-5; D: -; V: TRBV5-1; size: -; CDR3: CASTPEGTSDQETQYF; DNA: TGCGCCAGCACCCCCGAGGGGACATCGGACCAAGAGACCCAGTACTTC
J: TRBJ2-7; D: -; V: TRBV11-2; size: few; CDR3: CASSSTRNLYEQYF; DNA: TGTGCCAGCAGCTCCACTAGAAACCTCTACGAGCAGTACTTC
J: TRBJ2-7; D: -; V: TRBV20-1; size: many; CDR3: CSATRTSYEQYF; DNA: TGCAGTGCTACCAGGACCTCCTACGAGCAGTACTTC
J: TRBJ2-1; D: TRBD2; V: TRBV27; size: few; CDR3: CASKPSGSNEQFF; DNA: TGTGCCAGCAAACCCAGCGGGAGCAATGAGCAGTTCTTC
J: TRBJ2-3; D: -; V: TRBV12-3/TRBV12-4; size: -; CDR3: CASSLAVGGRGIDTQYF; DNA: TGTGCCAGCAGTTTAGCGGTCGGGGGAAGAGGGATAGATACGCAGTATTTT
J: TRBJ2-3; D: TRBD2; V: TRBV7-2; size: -; CDR3: CASSFLAGNTDTQYF; DNA: TGTGCCAGCAGCTTTCTAGCGGGAAACACAGATACGCAGTATTTT
J: TRBJ2-5; D: -; V: TRBV6-2/TRBV6-3; size: many; CDR3: CASSPSTGRETQYF; DNA: TGTGCCAGCAGTCCATCGACAGGGAGGGAGACCCAGTACTTC
J: TRBJ2-1; D: -; V: TRBV30; size: few; CDR3: CAWSARGPLSSYNEQFF; DNA: TGTGCCTGGAGCGCCCGCGGGCCCCTCAGCTCCTACAATGAGCAGTTCTTC
J: TRBJ1-5; D: -; V: TRBV7-2; size: -; CDR3: CASSRGGGPQHF; DNA: TGTGCCAGCAGCCGTGGGGGCGGACCCCAGCATTTT
J: TRBJ2-7; D: -; V: TRBV27; size: -; CDR3: CASSFMTATSYEQYF; DNA: TGTGCCAGCAGTTTCATGACAGCCACTTCCTACGAGCAGTACTTC
J: TRBJ2-7; D: TRBD2; V: TRBV6-2/TRBV6-3; size: -; CDR3: CASSYSRTSGRAYEQYF; DNA: TGTGCCAGCAGTTACTCGAGGACTAGCGGGAGGGCATACGAGCAGTACTTC
J: TRBJ1-5; D: -; V: TRBV27; size: few; CDR3: CASSPTVYGNQPQHF; DNA: TGTGCCAGCAGTCCCACAGTATACGGCAATCAGCCCCAGCATTTT
J: TRBJ2-1; D: TRBD1; V: TRBV5-1; size: -; CDR3: CASSSSLPGQGNNEQFF; DNA: TGCGCCAGCAGCTCCTCCCTACCGGGACAGGGGAACAATGAGCAGTTCTTC
J: TRBJ2-2; D: -; V: TRBV10-3; size: many; CDR3: CATLRAGDTGELFF; DNA: TGTGCCACCCTCCGCGCAGGGGACACCGGGGAGCTGTTTTTT
J: TRBJ1-5; D: -; V: TRBV7-8; size: -; CDR3: CASSLGVEFSNQPQHF; DNA: TGTGCCAGCAGCTTAGGGGTGGAGTTTAGCAATCAGCCCCAGCATTTT
J: TRBJ1-1; D: TRBD1; V: TRBV11-2; size: -; CDR3: CASSLEGGTAEAFF; DNA: TGTGCCAGCAGCTTAGAGGGCGGGACAGCTGAAGCTTTCTTT
J: TRBJ2-1; D: -; V: TRBV7-9; size: -; CDR3: CASSLPAAHNEQFF; DNA: TGTGCCAGCAGCTTACCCGCGGCCCACAATGAGCAGTTCTTC
J: TRBJ2-1; D: -; V: TRBV5-5; size: -; CDR3: CASSAGPSSYNEQFF; DNA: TGTGCCAGCAGCGCCGGGCCGAGCTCCTACAATGAGCAGTTCTTC
J: TRBJ2-7; D: TRBD2; V: TRBV7-2; size: -; CDR3: CASSPLRGGYEQYF; DNA: TGTGCCAGCAGCCCACTACGCGGGGGTTACGAGCAGTACTTC
J: TRBJ2-5; D: -; V: TRBV29-1; size: -; CDR3: CSVVPEQGYWETQYF; DNA: TGCAGCGTTGTACCGGAGCAGGGGTATTGGGAGACCCAGTACTTC
J: TRBJ2-7; D: TRBD2; V: TRBV12-3/TRBV12-4; size: many; CDR3: CASSLTVGIGLAMYEQYF; DNA: TGTGCCAGCAGTTTAACGGTTGGCATTGGACTAGCGATGTACGAGCAGTACTTC
J: TRBJ2-7; D: TRBD1; V: TRBV27; size: -; CDR3: CASSLLQGGYEQYF; DNA: TGTGCCAGCAGTTTACTACAGGGGGGCTACGAGCAGTACTTC
J: TRBJ2-7; D: TRBD2; V: TRBV7-2; size: -; CDR3: CASSPRTSGAYTYEQYF; DNA: TGTGCCAGCAGCCCAAGGACTAGCGGGGCCTATACCTACGAGCAGTACTTC
J: TRBJ2-6; D: TRBD1; V: TRBV2; size: -; CDR3: CASSVTGGISGANVLTF; DNA: TGTGCCAGCAGCGTGACAGGGGGCATCTCTGGGGCCAACGTCCTGACTTTC
J: TRBJ2-1; D: TRBD2; V: TRBV11-2; size: -; CDR3: CASSRTLAGGPSDEQFF; DNA: TGTGCCAGCAGCCGTACTTTAGCGGGAGGGCCATCGGATGAGCAGTTCTTC
J: TRBJ2-5; D: TRBD2; V: TRBV6-1; size: few; CDR3: CASSEGSGWETQYF; DNA: TGTGCCAGCAGTGAGGGTAGCGGGTGGGAGACCCAGTACTTC
J: TRBJ2-4; D: TRBD1; V: TRBV6-1; size: -; CDR3: CASSQYRGLSKNIQYF; DNA: TGTGCCAGCAGTCAATACAGGGGGCTGTCCAAAAACATTCAGTACTTC
J: TRBJ2-1; D: -; V: TRBV9; size: many; CDR3: CASSPGDLTGEQFF; DNA: TGTGCCAGCAGCCCCGGGGACCTAACGGGTGAGCAGTTCTTC
J: TRBJ2-1; D: TRBD2; V: TRBV6-2/TRBV6-3; size: few; CDR3: CASRRAGGTTNEQFF; DNA: TGTGCCAGCAGGAGGGCGGGGGGGACCACGAATGAGCAGTTCTTC
J: TRBJ2-7; D: TRBD1; V: TRBV27; size: -; CDR3: CASSTGTGNAHEQYF; DNA: TGTGCCAGCAGCACCGGGACAGGAAATGCCCACGAGCAGTACTTC
J: TRBJ1-1; D: -; V: TRBV12-3/TRBV12-4; size: -; CDR3: CASSYSGTQAFF; DNA: TGTGCCAGCAGTTACTCCGGGACGCAAGCTTTCTTT
J: TRBJ1-5; D: -; V: TRBV30; size: -; CDR3: CAWAPGGGNQPQHF; DNA: TGTGCCTGGGCGCCGGGGGGTGGCAATCAGCCCCAGCATTTT
J: TRBJ2-1; D: -; V: TRBV12-3/TRBV12-4; size: many; CDR3: CASHRRESSYNEQFF; DNA: TGTGCCAGCCACCGACGGGAAAGCTCCTACAATGAGCAGTTCTTC
J: TRBJ2-4; D: -; V: TRBV11-2; size: -; CDR3: CASSSMEQLNIQYF; DNA: TGTGCCAGCAGCTCAATGGAACAGCTAAACATTCAGTACTTC